What follows are 16 T cell receptor beta chains derived from one specimen sequenced in a study of shared clonotypes between healthy human individuals. TCRdb's copy holds only in-frame clones and misses some; the assay was immunoSEQ multiplex PCR. The sample carries about 2.3 million clones, more than 85% recorded once. The sample comprised naive CD4+ T cells from PBMCs. Subset here: CD45RA+ positively selected. These receptors were taken from a man in his late teens or twenties in good health. Some clones in this sample may be carry-over from other donors' samples.

The chain combines TRBV19 with TRBJ2-5; 8 nucleotides align to TRBD1. CDR1 and CDR2 from the germline V gene are LNHDA and SQIVND (reference sequence). J was trimmed by 7 bases and V by 7 bases; bases with no gene match: 8. This CDR3 has 13 amino acids. The CDR3 loop is CASTDRATGTQYF. The CDR3 bases are TGTGCCAGTACGGACAGGGCGACGGGGACCCAGTACTTC.

The chain couples TRBV18 to TRBJ2-3, with TRBD2 matching 7 bases. Germline CDR1 is KGHSH and CDR2 is LQKENI. This CDR3 is 17 amino acids long. V dropped 0 bases and J dropped 2; count of bases not matched to a gene: 8. The CDR3 DNA reads TGTGCCAGCTCACCACCGAGTCGACTAGCCCACACAGATACGCAGTATTTT. Translation: CASSPPSRLAHTDTQYF.

Turning to this clone: Different DNA sequences within this sample yield the same CDR3. This rearrangement joins TRBV6-6 to TRBJ1-1; no firm D call. This CDR3 region has 12 residues. The germline V and J ends were trimmed by 0 bases and 8 bases, with 7 bases remaining between them. The germline CDR1 and CDR2 sequences are MNHNY and SVGAGI (reference sequence). This CDR3 reads CASSYSLGEAFF. In nucleotides, the CDR3 is TGTGCCAGCAGTTACTCGCTGGGAGAAGCTTTCTTT.

Only a few counts were recorded for this clone. V usage is TRBV4-3 and J usage is TRBJ2-7, with D maybe TRBD2 (6 bases). The V and J ends lost 0 bases and 4 bases respectively, with 13 bases between them. The CDR3 loop spans 15 amino acids. Germline-derived CDR1 and CDR2 are LGHNA and YSLEER. This CDR3 reads CASSQDGGMGYEQYF. The CDR3, as DNA: TGCGCCAGCAGCCAAGATGGGGGGATGGGGTACGAGCAGTACTTC.

The V gene is TRBV4-3, the J gene TRBJ1-5; no firm D call. Germline V gene lookup returns CDR1 LGHNA and CDR2 YSLEER. V was shortened by 0 bases and J by 0 bases, with 9 bases between the two germline ends. This CDR3 comprises 16 residues. The CDR3 sequence is CASSQDPPPSNQPQHF. The CDR3, as DNA: TGCGCCAGCAGCCAAGATCCTCCCCCTAGCAATCAGCCCCAGCATTTT.

This chain uses TRBV29-1 with TRBJ1-4, with D perhaps matching TRBD1 (5 bases). The CDR3 has 14 residues. Germline V lookup: CDR1 SQVTM, CDR2 ANQGSEA. V gave up 7 bases and J gave up 3 bases, with 15 bases separating them. As DNA, the CDR3 is TGCAGCGGGAGCATCCCGGGACCTAATGAAAAACTGTTTTTT. Residues: CSGSIPGPNEKLFF. Full variable domain (remainder filled in from reference TRBV29-1 and TRBJ1-4): SAVISQKPSRDICQRGTSLTIQCQVDSQVTMMFWYRQQPGQSLTLIATANQGSEATYESGFVIDKFPISRPNLTFSTLTVSNMSPEDSSIYLCSGSIPGPNEKLFFGSGTQLSVL.

The chain combines TRBV29-1 with TRBJ2-1; 9 bases agree with TRBD2. The J segment lost 8 bases and the V segment lost 8 bases, leaving 13 bases of the junction unmatched. This CDR3 has 14 residues. Per the germline V gene, CDR1 is SQVTM and CDR2 is ANQGSEA. The CDR3 is CSLKRREGLDEQFF. The CDR3 DNA sequence: TGCAGCCTCAAAAGGCGGGAGGGCCTCGATGAGCAGTTCTTC.

The chain has TRBV28 and TRBJ2-7; the match to TRBD2 covers 10 bases. CDR3 length: 16 amino acids. CDR1 is MDHEN and CDR2 is SYDVKM in the germline V gene. The junction had 10 bases not matched to a gene; V was cut back by 4 bases and J by 4 bases. CDR3 protein: CASSSHEAGGLYEQYF. CDR3 in DNA: TGTGCCAGCAGTTCCCACGAAGCGGGAGGGTTATACGAGCAGTACTTC. The variable domain in full, completed from reference TRBV28 and TRBJ2-7, reads DVKVTQSSRYLVKRTGEKVFLECVQDMDHENMFWYRQDPGLGLRLIYFSYDVKMKEKGDIPEGYSVSREKKERFSLILESASTNQTSMYLCASSSHEAGGLYEQYFGPGTRLTVT.

The chain joins TRBV28 to TRBJ2-7; 12 bases align to TRBD2. The CDR3 covers 19 residues. V lost 7 bases to trimming and J lost 2 bases; unmatched junction nucleotides: 18. Germline values: CDR1 MDHEN, CDR2 SYDVKM. This CDR3 reads CASIPTPGLAGGSAYEQYF. CDR3 DNA sequence: TGTGCCAGCATTCCCACCCCGGGGCTAGCGGGAGGGTCCGCCTACGAGCAGTACTTC.

The chain employs TRBV7-9 and TRBJ1-2; TRBD1 matches 7 bases. CDR1 and CDR2 from the germline V gene are SEHNR and FQNEAQ (reference sequence). J gave up 2 bases and V 6 bases, and 0 bases lay outside the gene matches. The CDR3 contains 12 residues. CDR3 protein: CASRTGNYGYTF. DNA of the CDR3: TGTGCCAGCAGGACAGGGAACTATGGCTACACCTTC.

The chain uses TRBV2 and TRBJ2-1, with 10 positions matching TRBD2. CDR1 and CDR2 (germline): SNHLY, FYNNEI. V lost 4 bases to trimming and J lost 9 bases; unmatched junction nucleotides: 12. The CDR3 is 16 amino acids. As DNA, the CDR3 is TGTGCCAGCAGTGGGGTCGCACTAGCGGGATCTACTGAGCAGTTCTTC. Encoded protein: CASSGVALAGSTEQFF.

This clone was picked up one time. This rearrangement joins TRBV4-3 to TRBJ2-1, with D perhaps matching TRBD1 or TRBD2 (5 bases each). The germline CDR1 and CDR2 sequences are LGHNA and YSLEER. CDR3 length: 16 amino acids. Trimming stripped 0 bases from V and 4 bases from J, with 13 bases between. The CDR3 reads CASSQDPTGRYNEQFF. CDR3 nucleotide sequence: TGCGCCAGCAGCCAAGATCCTACGGGACGGTACAATGAGCAGTTCTTC.

The V and J genes are TRBV28 and TRBJ2-3; possibly TRBD1 for D (6 bases). Trimming removed 5 bases from V and 4 bases from J, with 13 bases in between. This CDR3 region has 14 residues. Germline CDR1 is MDHEN and CDR2 is SYDVKM. The CDR3 reads CASSTSGAPDTQYF. The CDR3 nucleotides are TGTGCCAGCAGTACCTCAGGGGCGCCAGATACGCAGTATTTT.

This sequence joins TRBV6-5 and TRBJ2-7; possibly TRBD1 or TRBD2 for D (5 bases each). Trimming took off 2 bases at V and 2 bases at J, with 10 bases between the two ends. The CDR3 has 14 residues. The germline CDR1 and CDR2 sequences are MNHEY and SVGAGI. The CDR3: CASSYRGTTYEQYF. The CDR3 bases are TGTGCCAGCAGTTACCGGGGCACCACCTACGAGCAGTACTTC.

This clone occurred once. The chain is built from TRBV27 and TRBJ2-7; TRBD1 matches 8 bases. The CDR3 totals 14 residues. The junction had 5 bases not matched to a gene; V was cut back by 7 bases and J by 0 bases. Germline CDR1 and CDR2: MNHEY and SMNVEV (reference sequence). In DNA form, the CDR3 reads TGTGCCAGCAAGATGACAGGGGCCTCCTACGAGCAGTACTTC. Its protein is CASKMTGASYEQYF.

The V and J genes are TRBV28 and TRBJ2-5; the D call may be TRBD1 or TRBD2 (6 bases each). Trimming pared 4 bases from V and 2 bases from J, leaving 14 bases between. CDR3 length equals 15 residues. Germline V gives CDR1 MDHEN, CDR2 SYDVKM. As DNA, the CDR3 is TGTGCCAGCAGTTACTGGACGGGGGCTCAAGAGACCCAGTACTTC. Encoded protein: CASSYWTGAQETQYF.